The T cell receptor beta chain under discussion was sequenced for a study of PD-1 blockade in classical Hodgkin lymphoma. Study-wide background: Patients were infused with nivolumab 3 mg/kg every 2 weeks.

Only in-frame clones appear in the TCRdb table, and some are missing; sequencing was by immunoSEQ multiplex PCR. The profile shows tens of thousands of clones, less than 95% of them singletons. General study findings and limits: Among the patients, those starting nivolumab under 1 year after ASCT were excluded.

The germline CDR1 and CDR2 sequences are MNHEY and SMNVEV (reference sequence). The germline V and J ends were trimmed by 4 bases and 0 bases, with 17 bases remaining between them. This CDR3 is 17 amino acids long. As to time point: cycle 4 day 1 (C4D1), after less than seven weeks of nivolumab. Each patient's relapse followed autologous stem cell transplantation, and brentuximab vedotin exposure varied. Complete response, partial response or progressive disease was each patient's best response. This clone is a singleton in its sample. The antigen remains unidentified. This chain joins TRBV27 and TRBJ2-3, with D possibly matching TRBD1 (5 bases). The sequence was obtained from a human donor with classical Hodgkin lymphoma. The specimen comprised peripheral blood mononuclear cells (PBMCs), sampled before the fourth cycle of nivolumab. CDR3: CASSSPAGRISTDTQYF. The CDR3 DNA reads as TGTGCCAGCAGTTCCCCGGCAGGGCGTATTAGCACAGATACGCAGTATTTT.